This is a list of T cell receptor beta chains from one sample in a study of human T cells and chemical hapten exposure. TCRdb processed the RACE reads anew with MiXCR; each CDR3 protein has one entry. Of 62,000 or so distinct CDR3 sequences detected, 11% appear once; the ten largest clones hold 2% to 3%. Sample: whole blood, taken in connection with sensitization to the hapten diphenylcyclopropenone (DPC). The receptors were gathered from a woman aged 25 to 39 with alopecia areata. Some clones in this sample may be carry-over from other donors' samples. CDR3s include the opening cysteine and the closing phenylalanine or tryptophan. Fields, in order: D gene, J gene, clone size, V gene, CDR3 length, CDR3 protein, CDR3 DNA. A D gene is named only where the DNA matches it firmly. The size entry is marked missing in some rows and otherwise reads once, few, many or a size class.

d_call: .; j_call: TRBJ1-6; clone_size: few; v_call: TRBV11-2; cdr3_length: 15; cdr3_aa: CASRPQGIYNSPLHF; cdr3_nt: TGTGCCAGCAGGCCGCAGGGGATCTACAATTCACCCCTCCACTTT
d_call: .; j_call: TRBJ1-5; clone_size: many; v_call: TRBV6-1; cdr3_length: 13; cdr3_aa: CASSHGLHQPQHF; cdr3_nt: TGTGCCAGCAGCCACGGACTGCATCAGCCCCAGCATTTT
d_call: .; j_call: TRBJ1-1; clone_size: .; v_call: TRBV28; cdr3_length: 14; cdr3_aa: CASRIPGANTEAFF; cdr3_nt: TGTGCCAGCAGAATCCCAGGGGCGAACACTGAAGCTTTCTTT
d_call: .; j_call: TRBJ1-1; clone_size: many; v_call: TRBV29-1; cdr3_length: 11; cdr3_aa: CSVGGTDEAFF; cdr3_nt: TGCAGCGTTGGAGGGACGGATGAAGCTTTCTTT
d_call: .; j_call: TRBJ2-3; clone_size: .; v_call: TRBV7-9; cdr3_length: 13; cdr3_aa: CASSLVGADTQYF; cdr3_nt: TGTGCCAGCAGCTTAGTAGGGGCAGATACGCAGTATTTT
d_call: .; j_call: TRBJ2-3; clone_size: many; v_call: TRBV5-4; cdr3_length: 17; cdr3_aa: CASSLEGLMGRADTQYF; cdr3_nt: TGTGCCAGCAGCTTGGAGGGCCTAATGGGGCGGGCCGATACGCAGTATTTT
d_call: TRBD2; j_call: TRBJ2-1; clone_size: many; v_call: TRBV28; cdr3_length: 15; cdr3_aa: CASSSQGLAGGEQFF; cdr3_nt: TGTGCCAGCAGCTCACAAGGACTAGCGGGAGGAGAGCAGTTCTTC
d_call: .; j_call: TRBJ2-2; clone_size: many; v_call: TRBV7-6; cdr3_length: 14; cdr3_aa: CASRESANTGELFF; cdr3_nt: TGTGCCAGCCGGGAGTCAGCGAACACCGGGGAGCTGTTTTTT
d_call: .; j_call: TRBJ1-2; clone_size: many; v_call: TRBV9; cdr3_length: 13; cdr3_aa: CASSGRTDYGYTF; cdr3_nt: TGTGCCAGCAGCGGAAGGACAGACTATGGCTACACCTTC
d_call: .; j_call: TRBJ1-1; clone_size: few; v_call: TRBV18; cdr3_length: 13; cdr3_aa: CASSPAGVTEAFF; cdr3_nt: TGTGCCAGCTCACCCGCAGGGGTCACTGAAGCTTTCTTT
d_call: .; j_call: TRBJ2-2; clone_size: .; v_call: TRBV19; cdr3_length: 13; cdr3_aa: CASANPNTGELFF; cdr3_nt: TGTGCCAGTGCCAACCCGAACACCGGGGAGCTGTTTTTT
d_call: .; j_call: TRBJ2-7; clone_size: .; v_call: TRBV24-1; cdr3_length: 15; cdr3_aa: CATSDPHSGVDEQYF; cdr3_nt: TGTGCCACCAGTGATCCGCACTCAGGGGTAGACGAGCAGTACTTC
d_call: TRBD1; j_call: TRBJ1-1; clone_size: many; v_call: TRBV7-9; cdr3_length: 13; cdr3_aa: CASRIGTGAEAFF; cdr3_nt: TGTGCCAGCAGGATTGGGACAGGGGCTGAAGCTTTCTTT
d_call: .; j_call: TRBJ2-5; clone_size: few; v_call: TRBV20-1; cdr3_length: 10; cdr3_aa: CSAGEETQYF; cdr3_nt: TGCAGTGCTGGGGAGGAGACCCAGTACTTC
d_call: TRBD1; j_call: TRBJ2-5; clone_size: .; v_call: TRBV4-2; cdr3_length: 15; cdr3_aa: CASSQGTGPEETQYF; cdr3_nt: TGTGCCAGCAGCCAAGGGACAGGGCCTGAGGAGACCCAGTACTTC
d_call: TRBD1; j_call: TRBJ1-2; clone_size: many; v_call: TRBV19; cdr3_length: 12; cdr3_aa: CGGTDTNYGYTF; cdr3_nt: TGTGGCGGGACAGATACTAACTATGGCTACACCTTC
d_call: .; j_call: TRBJ1-4; clone_size: .; v_call: TRBV18; cdr3_length: 14; cdr3_aa: CASSRRQQNEKLFF; cdr3_nt: TGTGCCAGCTCACGGCGGCAGCAAAATGAAAAACTGTTTTTT
d_call: .; j_call: TRBJ2-1; clone_size: few; v_call: TRBV7-2; cdr3_length: 17; cdr3_aa: CASSQNGLLGPYNEQFF; cdr3_nt: TGTGCCAGCAGCCAGAACGGACTCCTAGGGCCCTACAATGAGCAGTTCTTC
d_call: .; j_call: TRBJ2-7; clone_size: few; v_call: TRBV5-1; cdr3_length: 12; cdr3_aa: CASGENSYEQYF; cdr3_nt: TGCGCCAGCGGAGAAAACTCCTACGAGCAGTACTTC
d_call: TRBD1; j_call: TRBJ1-2; clone_size: many; v_call: TRBV7-9; cdr3_length: 15; cdr3_aa: CASSSFRGTVYGYTF; cdr3_nt: TGTGCCAGCAGCTCCTTTCGCGGGACAGTCTATGGCTACACCTTC
d_call: TRBD1; j_call: TRBJ1-6; clone_size: many; v_call: TRBV7-6; cdr3_length: 14; cdr3_aa: CASSLRQGHSPLHF; cdr3_nt: TGTGCCAGCAGCTTGCGACAGGGCCATTCACCCCTCCACTTT
d_call: TRBD1; j_call: TRBJ1-1; clone_size: many; v_call: TRBV28; cdr3_length: 16; cdr3_aa: CASSLFPGTGNTEAFF; cdr3_nt: TGTGCCAGCAGTTTGTTCCCCGGGACAGGTAACACTGAAGCTTTCTTT
d_call: TRBD2; j_call: TRBJ2-3; clone_size: .; v_call: TRBV2; cdr3_length: 19; cdr3_aa: CASSEVSLGLAGRGDTQYF; cdr3_nt: TGTGCCAGCAGTGAAGTCTCTCTAGGACTAGCGGGCCGGGGAGATACGCAGTATTTT
d_call: .; j_call: TRBJ1-1; clone_size: many; v_call: TRBV6-6; cdr3_length: 15; cdr3_aa: CASSERGNVELEAFF; cdr3_nt: TGTGCCAGCAGTGAAAGGGGAAATGTAGAGCTTGAAGCTTTCTTT
d_call: .; j_call: TRBJ1-2; clone_size: .; v_call: TRBV14; cdr3_length: 16; cdr3_aa: CASSQEWWGDPYGYTF; cdr3_nt: TGTGCCAGCAGCCAAGAATGGTGGGGGGATCCCTATGGCTACACCTTC
d_call: .; j_call: TRBJ2-5; clone_size: .; v_call: TRBV20-1; cdr3_length: 13; cdr3_aa: CSASLIEGETQYF; cdr3_nt: TGCAGTGCTAGTTTAATCGAGGGGGAGACCCAGTACTTC
d_call: .; j_call: TRBJ2-5; clone_size: many; v_call: TRBV10-3; cdr3_length: 12; cdr3_aa: CAISSERETQYF; cdr3_nt: TGTGCCATCAGTAGCGAGCGGGAGACCCAGTACTTC
d_call: .; j_call: TRBJ2-1; clone_size: many; v_call: TRBV7-6; cdr3_length: 17; cdr3_aa: CASSLGQGLGDYNEQFF; cdr3_nt: TGTGCCAGCAGCTTAGGACAGGGACTGGGAGATTACAATGAGCAGTTCTTC
d_call: .; j_call: TRBJ1-5; clone_size: few; v_call: TRBV6-1; cdr3_length: 13; cdr3_aa: CASRGTSNQPQHF; cdr3_nt: TGTGCCAGCAGGGGGACAAGCAATCAGCCCCAGCATTTT
d_call: .; j_call: TRBJ1-2; clone_size: many; v_call: TRBV12-3/TRBV12-4; cdr3_length: 14; cdr3_aa: CASTFWGETYGYTF; cdr3_nt: TGTGCCAGCACCTTTTGGGGGGAGACCTATGGCTACACCTTC
d_call: .; j_call: TRBJ1-1; clone_size: few; v_call: TRBV29-1; cdr3_length: 14; cdr3_aa: CSVEAGDGNTEAFF; cdr3_nt: TGCAGCGTTGAAGCCGGGGACGGTAACACTGAAGCTTTCTTT
d_call: .; j_call: TRBJ2-7; clone_size: many; v_call: TRBV29-1; cdr3_length: 13; cdr3_aa: CSVVEGGQGEQYF; cdr3_nt: TGCAGCGTTGTGGAGGGGGGGCAAGGCGAGCAGTACTTC
d_call: .; j_call: TRBJ1-3; clone_size: .; v_call: TRBV28; cdr3_length: 13; cdr3_aa: CASSLHSGNTIYF; cdr3_nt: TGTGCCAGCAGCCTTCACTCTGGAAACACCATATATTTT
d_call: .; j_call: TRBJ2-5; clone_size: few; v_call: TRBV20-1; cdr3_length: 15; cdr3_aa: CSARTRTDNLGTQYF; cdr3_nt: TGCAGTGCTAGAACTAGGACGGACAACCTCGGGACCCAGTACTTC
d_call: .; j_call: TRBJ2-2; clone_size: many; v_call: TRBV18; cdr3_length: 15; cdr3_aa: CASSQGIGENGELFF; cdr3_nt: TGTGCCAGCTCACAAGGTATAGGCGAAAACGGGGAGCTGTTTTTT
d_call: .; j_call: TRBJ2-7; clone_size: few; v_call: TRBV20-1; cdr3_length: 12; cdr3_aa: CSARVRTYEQYF; cdr3_nt: TGCAGTGCTAGGGTGCGGACCTACGAGCAGTACTTC
d_call: .; j_call: TRBJ1-1; clone_size: few; v_call: TRBV4-3; cdr3_length: 16; cdr3_aa: CASSQDRRGRNTEAFF; cdr3_nt: TGCGCCAGCAGCCAAGATCGAAGGGGGAGGAACACTGAAGCTTTCTTT
d_call: TRBD1; j_call: TRBJ1-4; clone_size: .; v_call: TRBV29-1; cdr3_length: 14; cdr3_aa: CSVKTGVINEKLFF; cdr3_nt: TGCAGCGTTAAGACAGGGGTGATTAATGAAAAACTGTTTTTT
d_call: .; j_call: TRBJ1-2; clone_size: many; v_call: TRBV5-8; cdr3_length: 12; cdr3_aa: CASSLYVDGYTF; cdr3_nt: TGTGCCAGCAGCTTGTACGTGGATGGCTACACCTTC
d_call: .; j_call: TRBJ2-1; clone_size: .; v_call: TRBV11-1; cdr3_length: 13; cdr3_aa: CASSLGQNNEQFF; cdr3_nt: TGTGCCAGCAGCTTAGGACAAAACAATGAGCAGTTCTTC
d_call: .; j_call: TRBJ1-2; clone_size: few; v_call: TRBV7-9; cdr3_length: 15; cdr3_aa: CASSFGSSVNYGYTF; cdr3_nt: TGTGCCAGCAGCTTTGGTTCGTCGGTTAACTATGGCTACACCTTC
d_call: TRBD2; j_call: TRBJ2-3; clone_size: .; v_call: TRBV6-5; cdr3_length: 17; cdr3_aa: CASSFGLAGVSTDTQYF; cdr3_nt: TGTGCCAGCAGTTTCGGACTAGCGGGGGTCTCCACAGATACGCAGTATTTT
d_call: .; j_call: TRBJ2-2; clone_size: .; v_call: TRBV7-6; cdr3_length: 12; cdr3_aa: CASSSVAGELFF; cdr3_nt: TGTGCCAGCAGCTCGGTGGCCGGGGAGCTGTTTTTT
d_call: TRBD1; j_call: TRBJ1-5; clone_size: few; v_call: TRBV7-8; cdr3_length: 15; cdr3_aa: CASSLEQGARQPQHF; cdr3_nt: TGTGCCAGCAGCTTAGAGCAGGGGGCTCGGCAGCCCCAGCATTTT
d_call: .; j_call: TRBJ2-3; clone_size: many; v_call: TRBV7-6; cdr3_length: 16; cdr3_aa: CASSLFGQGRTDTQYF; cdr3_nt: TGTGCCAGCAGCTTATTTGGCCAGGGGCGGACAGATACGCAGTATTTT
d_call: .; j_call: TRBJ2-1; clone_size: .; v_call: TRBV7-8; cdr3_length: 14; cdr3_aa: CASSLIQLGGEQFF; cdr3_nt: TGTGCCAGCAGCTTAATACAGCTAGGTGGTGAGCAGTTCTTC
d_call: .; j_call: TRBJ1-4; clone_size: many; v_call: TRBV15; cdr3_length: 15; cdr3_aa: CATSRGQTTNEKLFF; cdr3_nt: TGTGCCACCAGCAGAGGACAGACAACTAATGAAAAACTGTTTTTT
d_call: .; j_call: TRBJ1-5; clone_size: many; v_call: TRBV7-2; cdr3_length: 14; cdr3_aa: CASSEGGAGQPQHF; cdr3_nt: TGTGCCAGCAGCGAGGGAGGGGCAGGACAGCCCCAGCATTTT
d_call: TRBD2; j_call: TRBJ2-1; clone_size: .; v_call: TRBV20-1; cdr3_length: 15; cdr3_aa: CSAQGQREGLNEQFF; cdr3_nt: TGCAGTGCTCAAGGACAGCGGGAGGGCCTTAATGAGCAGTTCTTC
d_call: .; j_call: TRBJ2-7; clone_size: many; v_call: TRBV7-6; cdr3_length: 12; cdr3_aa: CASSLEEGEQYF; cdr3_nt: TGTGCCAGCAGCTTAGAAGAAGGGGAGCAGTACTTC
d_call: .; j_call: TRBJ1-5; clone_size: few; v_call: TRBV5-6; cdr3_length: 15; cdr3_aa: CASSFNGESNQPQHF; cdr3_nt: TGTGCCAGCAGCTTTAACGGGGAGAGCAATCAGCCCCAGCATTTT
d_call: .; j_call: TRBJ2-7; clone_size: many; v_call: TRBV5-4; cdr3_length: 14; cdr3_aa: CASSSGGRGDAQYF; cdr3_nt: TGTGCCAGCAGCTCAGGAGGCAGGGGGGACGCGCAGTACTTC
d_call: .; j_call: TRBJ1-6; clone_size: many; v_call: TRBV30; cdr3_length: 13; cdr3_aa: CAWEAAIGSPLHF; cdr3_nt: TGTGCCTGGGAGGCCGCTATCGGTTCACCCCTCCACTTT
d_call: .; j_call: TRBJ2-4; clone_size: few; v_call: TRBV20-1; cdr3_length: 13; cdr3_aa: CSAREYNENIQYF; cdr3_nt: TGCAGTGCTAGAGAGTACAATGAAAACATTCAGTACTTC
d_call: TRBD2; j_call: TRBJ2-3; clone_size: .; v_call: TRBV20-1; cdr3_length: 11; cdr3_aa: CGTSGMDTQYF; cdr3_nt: TGTGGGACTAGCGGGATGGATACGCAGTATTTT